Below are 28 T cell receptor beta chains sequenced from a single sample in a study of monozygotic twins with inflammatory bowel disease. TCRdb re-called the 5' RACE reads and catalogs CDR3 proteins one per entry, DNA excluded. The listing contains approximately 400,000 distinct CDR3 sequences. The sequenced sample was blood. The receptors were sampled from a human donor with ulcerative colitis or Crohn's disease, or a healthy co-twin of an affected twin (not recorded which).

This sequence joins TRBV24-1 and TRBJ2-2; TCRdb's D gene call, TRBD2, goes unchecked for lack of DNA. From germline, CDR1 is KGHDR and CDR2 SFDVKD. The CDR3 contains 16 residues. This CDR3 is CATSALGRMNTGELFF.

The CDR3 protein is CASGGLNTEAFF. The V gene is TRBV13, the J gene TRBJ1-1. Germline V gives CDR1 PRHDT, CDR2 FYEKMQ (reference sequence). The CDR3 is made up of 12 amino acids.

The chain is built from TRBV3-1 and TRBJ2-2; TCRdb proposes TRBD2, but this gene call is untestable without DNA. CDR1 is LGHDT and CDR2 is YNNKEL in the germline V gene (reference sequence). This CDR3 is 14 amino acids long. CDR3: CASSPAGVPGELFF.

The CDR3 region is CASSQTGSEQYF. The chain recombines TRBV28 with TRBJ2-7; TCRdb proposes TRBD1, but this gene call is untestable without DNA. CDR1 and CDR2 (germline): MDHEN, SYDVKM. CDR3 length: 12 residues.

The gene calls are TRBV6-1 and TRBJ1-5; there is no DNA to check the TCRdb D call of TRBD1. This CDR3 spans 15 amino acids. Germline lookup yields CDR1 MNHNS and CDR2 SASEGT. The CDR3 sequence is CASRTGAYSNQPQHF.

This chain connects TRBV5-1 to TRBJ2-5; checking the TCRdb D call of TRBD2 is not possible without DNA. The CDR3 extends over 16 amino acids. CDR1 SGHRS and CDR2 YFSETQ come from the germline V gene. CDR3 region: CASSLGAGGPQETQYF.

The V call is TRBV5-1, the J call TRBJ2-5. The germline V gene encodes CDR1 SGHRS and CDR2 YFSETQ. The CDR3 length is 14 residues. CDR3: CASSLSSTKETQYF. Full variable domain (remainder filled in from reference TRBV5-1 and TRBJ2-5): KAGVTQTPRYLIKTRGQQVTLSCSPISGHRSVSWYQQTPGQGLQFLFEYFSETQRNKGNFPGRFSGRQFSNSRSEMNVSTLELGDSALYLCASSLSSTKETQYFGPGTRLLVL.

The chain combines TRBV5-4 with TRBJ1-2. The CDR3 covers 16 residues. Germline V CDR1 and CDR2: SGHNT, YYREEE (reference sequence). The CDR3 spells CASSLELAAANYGYTF.

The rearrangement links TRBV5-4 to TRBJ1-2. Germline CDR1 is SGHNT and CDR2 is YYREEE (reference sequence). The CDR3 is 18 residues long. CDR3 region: CASSLWTIGQGRNYGYTF.

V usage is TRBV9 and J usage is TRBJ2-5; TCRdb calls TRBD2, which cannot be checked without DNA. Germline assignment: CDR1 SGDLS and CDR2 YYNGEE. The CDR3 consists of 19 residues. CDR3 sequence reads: CASSVATGTSGGFQETQYF.

The CDR3 sequence is CASSPFGGGHTEAFF. This rearrangement joins TRBV7-2 to TRBJ1-1; with no DNA, the TCRdb D assignment of TRBD1 cannot be verified. This CDR3 has 15 residues. Germline V gene lookup returns CDR1 SGHTA and CDR2 FQGNSA.

Here the CDR3 reads CATGLNSGANVLTF. The V call is TRBV28, the J call TRBJ2-6; lacking DNA, the TRBD2 call made by TCRdb goes unchecked. CDR1 and CDR2 (germline): MDHEN, SYDVKM. This CDR3 comprises 14 residues.

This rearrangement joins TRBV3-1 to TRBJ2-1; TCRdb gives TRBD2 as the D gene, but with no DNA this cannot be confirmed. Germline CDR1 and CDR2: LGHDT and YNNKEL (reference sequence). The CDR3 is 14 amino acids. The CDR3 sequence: CASSRGSGHNEQFF.

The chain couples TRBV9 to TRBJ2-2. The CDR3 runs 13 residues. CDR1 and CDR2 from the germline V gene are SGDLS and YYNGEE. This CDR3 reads CASSVDTGGELFF.

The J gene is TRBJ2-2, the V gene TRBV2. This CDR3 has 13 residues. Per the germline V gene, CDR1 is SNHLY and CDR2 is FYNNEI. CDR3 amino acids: CASSELGTGELFF.

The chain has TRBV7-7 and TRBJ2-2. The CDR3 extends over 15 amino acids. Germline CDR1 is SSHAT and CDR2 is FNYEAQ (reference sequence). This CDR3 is CACSLAVTNTGELFF.

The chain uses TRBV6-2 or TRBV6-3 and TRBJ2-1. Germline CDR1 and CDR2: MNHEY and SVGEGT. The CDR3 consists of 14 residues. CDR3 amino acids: CASSFLAPYNEQFF.

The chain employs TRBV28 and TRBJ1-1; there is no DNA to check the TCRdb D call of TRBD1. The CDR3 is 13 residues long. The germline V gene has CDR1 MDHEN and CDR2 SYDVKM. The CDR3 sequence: CASGGGGNTEAFF.

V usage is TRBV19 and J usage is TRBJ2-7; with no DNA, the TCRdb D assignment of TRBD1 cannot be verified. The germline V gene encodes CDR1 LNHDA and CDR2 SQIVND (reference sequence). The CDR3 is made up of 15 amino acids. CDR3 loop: CASSSSEGAPYEQYF.

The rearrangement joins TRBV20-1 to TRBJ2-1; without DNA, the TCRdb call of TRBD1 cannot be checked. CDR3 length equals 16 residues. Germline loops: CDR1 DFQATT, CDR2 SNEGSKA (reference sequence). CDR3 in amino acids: CSASSTGRASYNEQFF.

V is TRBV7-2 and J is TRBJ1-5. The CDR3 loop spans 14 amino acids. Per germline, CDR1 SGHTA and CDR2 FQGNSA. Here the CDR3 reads CASSSRWDRQPQHF.

CDR3 sequence: CSASAHDEQYF. This chain uses TRBV20-1 with TRBJ2-7. This CDR3 contains 11 residues. Germline V gives CDR1 DFQATT, CDR2 SNEGSKA (reference sequence).

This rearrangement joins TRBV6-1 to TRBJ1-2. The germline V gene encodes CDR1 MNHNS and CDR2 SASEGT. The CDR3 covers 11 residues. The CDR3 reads CASSESRGYTF.

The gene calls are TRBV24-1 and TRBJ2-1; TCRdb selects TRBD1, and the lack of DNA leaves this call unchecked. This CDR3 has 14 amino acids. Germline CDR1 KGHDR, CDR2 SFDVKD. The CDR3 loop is CATSDGPGRRPQFF.

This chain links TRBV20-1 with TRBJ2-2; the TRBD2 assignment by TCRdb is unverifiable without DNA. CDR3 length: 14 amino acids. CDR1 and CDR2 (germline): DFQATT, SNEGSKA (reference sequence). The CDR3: CSATRDSGIGELFF.

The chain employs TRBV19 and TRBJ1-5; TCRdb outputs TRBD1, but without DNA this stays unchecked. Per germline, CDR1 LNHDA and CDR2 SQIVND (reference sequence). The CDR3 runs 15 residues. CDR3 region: CASRTGGDGNQPQHF.

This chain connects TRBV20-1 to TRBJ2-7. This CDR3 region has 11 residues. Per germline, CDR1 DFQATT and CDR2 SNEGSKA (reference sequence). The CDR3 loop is CSVDSNYEQYF.

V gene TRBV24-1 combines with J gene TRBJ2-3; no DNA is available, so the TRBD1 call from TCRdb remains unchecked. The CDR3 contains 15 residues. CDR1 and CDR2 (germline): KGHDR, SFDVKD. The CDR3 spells CATSDLPGGTDTQYF.